Presented here are 22 T cell receptor beta chains from one specimen sequenced in a study of OX40 agonist ivuxolimab in advanced cancers. The data were produced by immunoSEQ multiplex PCR, yet TCRdb's version contains in-frame clones alone and is incomplete. Here the sample spans more than 65,000 clones, just under 85% being singletons. The sequenced sample was CD4+ or CD8+ T cells sorted from blood, obtained in a trial of the OX40 agonist ivuxolimab. The origin of the receptors is an adult with an advanced solid tumor such as melanoma, head and neck, liver or kidney cancer.

The chain couples TRBV20-1 to TRBJ1-1; D possibly corresponds to TRBD1 (5 bases). CDR1 DFQATT and CDR2 SNEGSKA come from the germline V gene (reference sequence). Deletions cut 5 bases from V and 7 bases from J, with 11 bases between. The length of the CDR3 is 11 residues. The CDR3, as DNA: TGCAGTGCTCTTAGACAGATTGAAGCTTTCTTT. It yields the protein CSALRQIEAFF.

The chain employs TRBV11-2 and TRBJ2-3; D is undetermined. CDR3 length: 12 residues. Deletions cut 6 bases from V and 5 bases from J, with 9 bases between. Per the germline V gene, CDR1 is SGHAT and CDR2 is FQNNGV. The chain's CDR3 is CASRRIGDTQYF. Written as DNA, the CDR3 is TGTGCCAGCAGGCGGATCGGAGATACGCAGTATTTT. Supplemented by reference TRBV11-2 and TRBJ2-3, the full variable domain reads EAGVAQSPRYKIIEKRQSVAFWCNPISGHATLYWYQQILGQGPKLLIQFQNNGVVDDSQLPKDRFSAERLKGVDSTLKIQPAKLEDSAVYLCASRRIGDTQYFGPGTRLTVL.

This chain uses TRBV6-6 with TRBJ1-4; the D is unclear. The germline V gene has CDR1 MNHNY and CDR2 SVGAGI (reference sequence). This CDR3 region has 12 residues. V lost 7 bases and J 8 bases, leaving 11 bases between the germline ends. CDR3 region: CASKGGREKLFF. In DNA form, the CDR3 reads TGTGCCAGCAAGGGTGGACGGGAAAAACTGTTTTTT.

In its sample, this clone was seen once. This rearrangement joins TRBV14 to TRBJ2-7; a possible D gene is TRBD1 (5 bases). This CDR3 has 16 amino acids. Trimming took 0 bases from V and 4 from J, leaving 16 bases between them. Per the germline V gene, CDR1 is SGHDN and CDR2 is FVKESK. In DNA, the CDR3 is TGTGCCAGCAGCCAAGATCTAGGGGTGGGGTATTACGAGCAGTACTTC. This codes for CASSQDLGVGYYEQYF.

J is TRBJ1-1 and V is TRBV13; the D is unclear. Trimming removed 0 bases at V and 3 bases at J, with 8 bases between. The CDR3 covers 14 residues. In germline, CDR1 is PRHDT, CDR2 FYEKMQ (reference sequence). CDR3 nucleotide sequence: TGTGCCAGCAGCTTAGGCCGGGCGGACACTGAAGCTTTCTTT. Protein product: CASSLGRADTEAFF.

The CDR3 sequence is CASREYNQPQHF. CDR3 sequence (DNA): TGTGCCAGCAGGGAGTACAATCAGCCCCAGCATTTT. This chain joins TRBV28 and TRBJ1-5; no definite D call. V lost 6 bases to trimming and J lost 3 bases, with 6 bases between them. The CDR3 length is 12 residues. From germline, CDR1 is MDHEN and CDR2 SYDVKM.

This clone has only a few counts. J is TRBJ1-2 and V is TRBV19, with a tentative D call TRBD1 (5 bases). The CDR3 has 15 residues. The V end lost 2 bases, the J end lost 0 bases, and 10 bases lay between the germline ends. Germline loops: CDR1 LNHDA, CDR2 SQIVND (reference sequence). The CDR3 protein is CASSITRQPNYGYTF. The CDR3, as DNA: TGTGCCAGTAGTATAACCCGACAGCCTAACTATGGCTACACCTTC.

This chain joins TRBV27 and TRBJ1-1; TRBD1 might be the D (5 bases). Trimming removed 2 bases at V and 1 base at J, with 17 bases between. Germline loops: CDR1 MNHEY, CDR2 SMNVEV (reference sequence). The length of the CDR3 is 17 residues. The CDR3 DNA sequence: TGTGCCAGCAGTTTACCCAGGACATATCCCAAGAACACTGAAGCTTTCTTT. This encodes CASSLPRTYPKNTEAFF.

V and J are TRBV2 and TRBJ2-5, with TRBD2 matching over 13 bases. The CDR3 runs to 15 residues. After removal of 8 bases from V and 5 bases from J, the junction contained 8 bases not matched to a gene. CDR1 SNHLY and CDR2 FYNNEI come from the germline V gene. The CDR3 reads CASLLAGGPGETQYF. The CDR3 region has the DNA TGTGCCAGCCTACTAGCGGGGGGGCCCGGGGAGACCCAGTACTTC.

This chain joins TRBV6-5 and TRBJ1-6; no definite D call. The V gene's germline CDR1 is MNHEY and CDR2 SVGAGI. Between the trimmed V and J ends, which lost 8 bases and 0 bases, there was a span of 5 bases. The CDR3 is 13 amino acids. In DNA form, the CDR3 reads TGTGCCAGCCGTTTCTCCTATAATTCACCCCTCCACTTT. It encodes CASRFSYNSPLHF.

The chain recombines TRBV6-5 with TRBJ1-5; 12 positions agree with TRBD1. With V trimmed by 9 bases and J by 6 bases, 9 bases remained unmatched. The germline V gene has CDR1 MNHEY and CDR2 SVGAGI. The CDR3 is 15 amino acids. CDR3 DNA: TGTGCCAGTGGGGGGGGACAGGGGGCTGGTCAGCCCCAGCATTTT. Amino acids: CASGGGQGAGQPQHF.

The CDR3: CASSGLAGVSYNEQFF. CDR3 in DNA: TGTGCCAGCAGCGGACTAGCGGGCGTCTCCTACAATGAGCAGTTCTTC. The rearrangement links TRBV9 to TRBJ2-1, with 10 positions matching TRBD2. Germline CDR1 SGDLS, CDR2 YYNGEE. V lost 3 bases to trimming and J lost 0 bases; unmatched junction nucleotides: 3. The CDR3 extends over 16 amino acids.

The V and J genes are TRBV30 and TRBJ2-6; D unclear. The CDR3 runs 14 residues. Germline lookup yields CDR1 GTSNPN and CDR2 SVGIG (reference sequence). The V and J ends lost 1 base and 2 bases respectively, with 6 bases between them. The CDR3 bases are TGTGCCTGGAGTGGGGGAACTGGGGCCAACGTCCTGACTTTC. Translation gives CAWSGGTGANVLTF.

The chain employs TRBV11-1 and TRBJ2-1; D tentatively reads TRBD1 or TRBD2 (5 bases each). The CDR3 has 16 amino acids. V lost 5 bases, J lost 7 bases, and 21 bases lay in between. Germline CDR1 and CDR2: SGHAT and FQDESV (reference sequence). Here the CDR3 DNA reads TGTGCCAGCAGCGCCTTGGGACCGCCGTTATGGAATGAGCAGTTCTTC. It is translated as CASSALGPPLWNEQFF.

The gene calls are TRBV4-3 and TRBJ1-1, with 8 bases matching TRBD1. Germline V gene data show CDR1 as LGHNA and CDR2 as YSLEER. The CDR3 has 16 amino acids. Trimming removed 4 bases from V and 0 bases from J; junction bases left unmatched: 7. The CDR3 here is CASSLTGEEMNTEAFF. The CDR3 bases are TGCGCCAGCAGCCTGACAGGGGAGGAGATGAACACTGAAGCTTTCTTT.

The chain carries TRBV4-2 and TRBJ2-4, with 7 bases fitting TRBD2. V lost 3 bases, J lost 6 bases, and 11 bases stayed unmatched. CDR3 length equals 16 residues. Germline-derived CDR1 and CDR2 are LGHNA and YNFKEQ. The CDR3: CASSQSFGAGRNIQYF. The DNA of the CDR3 is TGTGCCAGCAGCCAGAGTTTTGGAGCGGGGCGAAACATTCAGTACTTC.

This chain connects TRBV7-9 to TRBJ1-4; 11 bases fit TRBD1. The CDR3 loop spans 14 amino acids. Germline CDR1 SEHNR, CDR2 FQNEAQ (reference sequence). The J segment lost 7 bases and the V segment lost 7 bases, leaving 5 bases of the junction unmatched. CDR3 sequence (DNA): TGTGCCAGCACGGACAGGGGGCAGGTTGAAAAACTGTTTTTT. Protein sequence: CASTDRGQVEKLFF.

The sample holds one count of this clone. The rearrangement uses TRBV2 and TRBJ2-3, with a tentative D call TRBD1 (6 bases). CDR3 length equals 15 residues. Germline V gives CDR1 SNHLY, CDR2 FYNNEI. Trimming took 2 bases from V and 4 from J, leaving 13 bases between them. CDR3 DNA sequence: TGTGCCAGCAGTGAACGGACAGAGGGAGCAGATACGCAGTATTTT. Encoded protein: CASSERTEGADTQYF.

The V gene is TRBV6-4, the J gene TRBJ1-6, with a weak D call TRBD1 (5 bases). CDR3 length equals 13 residues. The germline V and J ends were trimmed by 3 bases and 8 bases, with 8 bases remaining between them. Germline CDR1 reads MRHNA; CDR2 reads SNTAGT. The CDR3: CASSETGYSPLHF. The DNA for the CDR3 is TGTGCCAGCAGTGAAACAGGTTATTCACCCCTCCACTTT.

This chain links TRBV5-4 with TRBJ1-4; D possibly corresponds to TRBD1 (5 bases). Germline lookup yields CDR1 SGHNT and CDR2 YYREEE (reference sequence). The V gene lost 0 bases and the J gene lost 10 bases, with 16 bases spanning the gap. The CDR3 sequence is 15 residues long. CDR3 sequence reads: CASSLGGDPVGKLFF. The DNA for the CDR3 is TGTGCCAGCAGCTTGGGTGGGGACCCGGTAGGAAAACTGTTTTTT.

The rearrangement uses TRBV2 and TRBJ2-1; D is ambiguous. The germline gives CDR1 SNHLY, CDR2 FYNNEI. V lost 9 bases, J lost 3 bases, and 6 bases lay in between. There are 11 residues in the CDR3. Written as DNA, the CDR3 is TGTGCCAGTCTGAACTACAATGAGCAGTTCTTC. Residues: CASLNYNEQFF.

The chain recombines TRBV6-5 with TRBJ2-5, with D possibly matching TRBD2 (5 bases). The CDR3 is made up of 12 amino acids. V lost 2 bases, J lost 7 bases, and 8 bases lay in between. Germline lookup yields CDR1 MNHEY and CDR2 SVGAGI. The CDR3 loop reads CASSYGAGTQYF. In DNA form, the CDR3 reads TGTGCCAGCAGTTACGGTGCGGGGACCCAGTACTTC.